This TCR beta chain is from a study of blood T cell repertoires in COVID-19. Overall study: From T cells, B-cell-depleted T cells, or PBMCs came the material, which was cDNA or gDNA.

Per the authors' pipeline: Amplification with reference gene primers provided the estimates of nucleated cell counts. Sequenced by immunoSEQ multiplex PCR; TCRdb stores in-frame clones only, minus some. V, J and clone size were drawn from that table, and D and trimming were deduced from the DNA. The sample contains fewer than 200,000 clones, 80% of which appear only once. Germline V CDR1 and CDR2: LGHDT, YNNKEL (reference sequence). The V segment lost 0 bases and the J segment 9 bases; nucleotides outside the gene matches: 8. The CDR3 is 16 residues long. Sequencing input: peripheral blood. The V call is TRBV3-1 (or the pseudogene TRBV3-2), the J call TRBJ2-1; TRBD2 agrees at 10 bases. The receptor was isolated from a man in his 70s with active or convalescent COVID-19. The CDR3 spells CASSQDGASGRGEQFF. The CDR3 DNA follows: TGTGCCAGCAGCCAAGATGGGGCTAGCGGGAGAGGTGAGCAGTTCTTC.